The clone carrying this TCR beta chain has just one count. This sample stems from a study of technical replicates of blood from a few donors. Only in-frame clones appear in the TCRdb table, and some are missing; sequencing was by immunoSEQ multiplex PCR. In the table there are about 83,000 clones, roughly 94% of which are singletons. V lost 7 bases, J lost 3 bases, and 4 bases stayed unmatched. The CDR3 spans 14 residues. The V gene's germline CDR1 is MDHEN and CDR2 SYDVKM. The sample consisted of T cells isolated from PBMCs. The V call is TRBV28, the J call TRBJ2-7, with 12 positions matching TRBD2. The source is a human donor in good health. The DNA of the CDR3 is TGTGCCAGCACCGAGGGACTAGCGGGCTACGAGCAGTACTTC. This translates into CASTEGLAGYEQYF.